The 12 T cell receptor beta chains in this list originate from one sample, sequenced in a study of regulatory T cells in long-lasting Graves disease (dated by TCRdb to about 2021). Preparation of the library involved multiplex PCR. TCRdb records Illumina HiSeq 4000 as the sequencer. To build TCR beta libraries, CDR3 regions were amplified by Arm-PCR using iRepertoire HTBI primers. In-frame beta chains were kept once TCRdb had trimmed the public reads at Q25 with fastp and called clones with MiXCR. All rows with the same CDR3 protein become a single entry with the most common DNA and genes. A total of 350,000 to 450,000 distinct CDR3 sequences appear in this sample, over 15% of them only once. The top ten constitute less than 35% of the sample. In the paper's terms, the time point label means: newly diagnosed GD, antithyroid drugs for less than 3 months. For both TCR sequencing and RNA sequencing, RNA was extracted from PBMCs using TRIzol.

This same sample was also part of a study on T cells in Graves' hyperthyroidism and ophthalmopathy.

Sequences were derived from peripheral blood mononuclear cells (PBMCs), sampled at new diagnosis, from a patient treated with antithyroid drugs. These receptors were obtained from a man in his forties or fifties with Graves disease. Donor details come from another sample of the same person, matched by shared clones.

The chain is built from TRBV20-1 and TRBJ1-4, with a tentative D call TRBD1 (6 bases). Germline V lookup: CDR1 DFQATT, CDR2 SNEGSKA (reference sequence). Trimming removed 0 bases from V and 7 bases from J, with 12 bases in between. CDR3 size: 14 residues. The CDR3 nucleotides read TGCAGTGCTAGAGAGTGGAGGGGGGGTGAAAAACTGTTTTTT. It encodes CSAREWRGGEKLFF.

This clonotype was picked up a small number of times. CDR3 loop: CASRYQGSTEAFF. CDR3 sequence (DNA): TGTGCCAGCAGATACCAGGGGAGCACTGAAGCTTTCTTT. The gene calls are TRBV4-2 and TRBJ1-1, with D perhaps TRBD1 (6 bases). CDR1 is LGHNA and CDR2 is YNFKEQ in the germline V gene. The CDR3 length is 13 residues. Trimming removed 6 bases from V and 4 bases from J, with 12 bases in between.

There are many counts of this clonotype. The chain has TRBV10-2 and TRBJ2-1, with D perhaps given as TRBD1 or TRBD2 (5 bases each). V dropped 5 bases and J dropped 0 bases, with 20 bases sitting between them. The CDR3 length is 18 residues. The germline V gene has CDR1 WSHSY and CDR2 SAAADI. The CDR3 sequence: CASSTGHTLQSSYNEQFF. CDR3 bases: TGCGCCAGCAGTACGGGGCACACCCTACAGAGCTCCTACAATGAGCAGTTCTTC.

This clonotype appeared many times. The V call is TRBV12-3 or TRBV12-4, the J call TRBJ1-6; D may be TRBD1 (5 bases). The CDR3 extends over 15 amino acids. V was shortened by 7 bases and J by 6 bases, with 16 bases between the two germline ends. CDR3 sequence: CASTEGGGFNSPLHF. For the CDR3, the DNA is TGTGCCAGCACCGAAGGCGGGGGATTTAATTCACCCCTCCACTTT.

A few counts support this clonotype. The genes are TRBV9 and TRBJ2-7; 14 bases line up with TRBD2. Germline CDR1 and CDR2: SGDLS and YYNGEE. Germline trimming cut 8 bases from V and 7 bases from J; bases unmatched to any gene: 8. The CDR3 extends over 14 amino acids. The CDR3 sequence is CASQGGLAGEEQYF. The CDR3 DNA reads TGTGCCAGTCAGGGGGGACTAGCGGGGGAAGAGCAGTACTTC. Supplemented by reference TRBV9 and TRBJ2-7, the full variable domain reads DSGVTQTPKHLITATGQRVTLRCSPRSGDLSVYWYQQSLDQGLQFLIQYYNGEERAKGNILERFSAQQFPDLHSELNLSSLELGDSALYFCASQGGLAGEEQYFGPGTRLTVT.

This clonotype has ten or more counts. The gene calls are TRBV12-3 or TRBV12-4 and TRBJ2-5; 10 bases match TRBD1. The length of the CDR3 is 16 residues. V lost 5 bases, J lost 5 bases, and 11 bases stayed unmatched. For the CDR3, the DNA is TGTGCCAGCAGTAGCGGACGACAGGGGGCATCGGAGACCCAGTACTTC. Translation gives CASSSGRQGASETQYF.

This clonotype was observed at least ten times. The chain carries TRBV6-5 and TRBJ2-7; D not certain. V shed 2 bases and J shed 1 base, with 6 bases lying between them. There are 13 residues in the CDR3. Germline V CDR1 and CDR2: MNHEY, SVGAGI. The chain's CDR3 is CASSYTASYEQYF. The CDR3 DNA reads as TGTGCCAGCAGTTACACTGCTTCCTACGAGCAGTACTTC.

At least ten counts were recorded for this clonotype. This sequence joins TRBV24-1 and TRBJ2-3; 9 bases map to TRBD1. J was trimmed by 5 bases and V by 2 bases; bases with no gene match: 4. Germline V gene sequence: CDR1 KGHDR, CDR2 SFDVKD. This CDR3 comprises 15 residues. Written as DNA, the CDR3 is TGTGCCACCAGTGATTCCCCGGGACAGGGAGATACGCAGTATTTT. The encoded protein is CATSDSPGQGDTQYF.

On this clonotype itself: This may come from a read error, since a much larger clone is one base off. The chain recombines TRBV28 with TRBJ2-7; D might be TRBD2 (5 bases). Germline V gene data show CDR1 as MDHEN and CDR2 as SYDVKM. This CDR3 region has 13 residues. CDR3: CVSRTGILYEQYF. Here the CDR3 DNA reads TGTGTCAGCAGAACCGGGATACTTTACGAGCAGTACTTC.

This clonotype was found many times. The V gene is TRBV2, the J gene TRBJ1-1; D might be TRBD1 (5 bases). With 0 bases removed from V and 0 bases from J, the gap between germline ends came to 8 bases. Germline CDR1 and CDR2: SNHLY and FYNNEI. This CDR3 comprises 15 residues. CDR3 residues: CASSEARTMNTEAFF. Here the CDR3 DNA reads TGTGCCAGCAGTGAAGCCCGGACAATGAACACTGAAGCTTTCTTT. Supplemented by reference TRBV2 and TRBJ1-1, the full variable domain reads EPEVTQTPSHQVTQMGQEVILRCVPISNHLYFYWYRQILGQKVEFLVSFYNNEISEKSEIFDDQFSVERPDGSNFTLKIRSTKLEDSAMYFCASSEARTMNTEAFFGQGTRLTVV.

This clonotype occurred many times. The CDR3 nucleotides read TGCGCCAGCAGCTTGGGGAGTCGGCTGAACACTGAAGCTTTCTTT. It is translated as CASSLGSRLNTEAFF. V usage is TRBV5-1 and J usage is TRBJ1-1; no reliable D call. Per germline, CDR1 SGHRS and CDR2 YFSETQ. The V end was cut by 0 bases, the J end by 0 bases, with 9 bases between. This CDR3 is built from 15 residues.

Notes on this clonotype: Being one base from a much bigger clone, this may be a read error. This sequence joins TRBV20-1 and TRBJ2-7; D is ambiguous. Germline V gene lookup returns CDR1 DFQATT and CDR2 SNEGSKA (reference sequence). V lost 6 bases to trimming and J lost 0 bases, with 9 bases between them. The CDR3 loop spans 12 amino acids. CDR3 in DNA: TGCAGTGCCCTACACAGCTCCTACGAGCAGTACTTC. Translation gives CSALHSSYEQYF.